The clone carrying this T cell receptor (beta chain) has ten or more counts. Its ends do not fully match the called genes, so a read error is possible. The sample originates from a study of blood T cells in healthy people across ages. A second PCR, run for about 6 to 11 cycles, used a sample-barcoded 5' primer plus a J-beta primer mix. TCRdb re-derived calls from the 5' RACE reads in MiXCR, one entry per CDR3 protein. In the table there are approximately 2,000,000 distinct CDR3 sequences, about 39% of which are singletons. This sequence was found in a human donor in good health. The sample was blood.

Here the CDR3 DNA reads TGTGCTAGCAGCTTAGGCCGAGGGGATGAGCAGTTCTTC. It is translated as CASSLGRGDEQFF. This sequence joins TRBV7-2 and TRBJ2-1; tentatively, D is TRBD1 or TRBD2 (5 bases each). Germline V gives CDR1 SGHTA, CDR2 FQGNSA. This CDR3 has 13 amino acids.